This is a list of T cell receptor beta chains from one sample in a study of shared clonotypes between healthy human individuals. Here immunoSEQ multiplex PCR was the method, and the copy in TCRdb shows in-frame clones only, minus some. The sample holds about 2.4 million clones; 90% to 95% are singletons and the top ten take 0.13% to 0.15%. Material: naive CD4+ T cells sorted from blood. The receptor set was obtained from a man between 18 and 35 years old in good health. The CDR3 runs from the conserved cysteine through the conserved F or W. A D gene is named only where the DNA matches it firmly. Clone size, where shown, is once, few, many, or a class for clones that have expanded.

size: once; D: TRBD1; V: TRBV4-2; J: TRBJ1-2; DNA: TGTGCCAGCAGCCCCACCATGACAGGGGCTGATATCAACTATGGCTACACCTTC; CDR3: CASSPTMTGADINYGYTF
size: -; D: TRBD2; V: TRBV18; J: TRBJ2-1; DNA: TGTGCCAGCTCGCCCAGGTCCAGCGGGGGGTCCAAATACAATGAGCAGTTCTTC; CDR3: CASSPRSSGGSKYNEQFF
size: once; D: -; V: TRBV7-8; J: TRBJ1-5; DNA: TGTGCCAGCAGCTTAAAGGAAAATCAGCCCCAGCATTTT; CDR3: CASSLKENQPQHF
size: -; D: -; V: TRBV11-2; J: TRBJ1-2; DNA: TGTGCCAGCAGCTCTAGAGGGAGGGAGGGCTACACCTTC; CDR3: CASSSRGREGYTF
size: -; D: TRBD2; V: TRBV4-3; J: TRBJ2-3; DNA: TGCGCCAGCAGCCAAGTGTTCGGAGGGACTAGCGGGAGGACGAGCACAGATACGCAGTATTTT; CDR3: CASSQVFGGTSGRTSTDTQYF
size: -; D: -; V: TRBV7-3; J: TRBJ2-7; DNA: TGTGCCAGCAGTCTCGTGGAGGGCCCCTACGAGCAGTACTTC; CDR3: CASSLVEGPYEQYF
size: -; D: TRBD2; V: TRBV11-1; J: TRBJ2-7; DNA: TGTGCCAGCAGCTCCGGACTAGCGCGGAACGAGCAGTACTTC; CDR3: CASSSGLARNEQYF
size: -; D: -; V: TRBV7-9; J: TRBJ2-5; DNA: TGTGCCAGCAGAAAGACACTATTAAACTGGGAGACCCAGTACTTC; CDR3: CASRKTLLNWETQYF
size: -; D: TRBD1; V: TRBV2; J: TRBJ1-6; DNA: TGTGCCAGCAGTGGAGGGGGCAAGGTTAATTCACCCCTCCACTTT; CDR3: CASSGGGKVNSPLHF
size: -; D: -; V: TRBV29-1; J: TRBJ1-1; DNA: TGCAGCGTTGAAAGCCGGTTGAACACTGAAGCTTTCTTT; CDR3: CSVESRLNTEAFF
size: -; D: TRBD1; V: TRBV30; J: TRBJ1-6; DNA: TGTGCCTGGCGGCCCAGGGGGATGGGCCTAAACATAAATTCACCCCTCCACTTT; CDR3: CAWRPRGMGLNINSPLHF
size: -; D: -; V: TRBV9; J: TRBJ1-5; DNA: TGTGCCAGCAGCGTAGCCGGGGACCCCTTTCAGCCCCAGCATTTT; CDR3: CASSVAGDPFQPQHF
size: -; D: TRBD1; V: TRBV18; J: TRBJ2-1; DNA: TGTGCCAGCTCACCACCCGGTGGACAGGGCGATGAGCAGTTCTTC; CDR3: CASSPPGGQGDEQFF
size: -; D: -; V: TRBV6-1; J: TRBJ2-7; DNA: TGTGCCAGCAGTCCCCGGGGCGGGGGCGGTTACGAGCAGTACTTC; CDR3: CASSPRGGGGYEQYF
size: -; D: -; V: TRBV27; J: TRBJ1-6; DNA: TGTGCCAGCAGTTTATCGCTGTACGGGGCAACCTATAATTCACCCCTCCACTTT; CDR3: CASSLSLYGATYNSPLHF
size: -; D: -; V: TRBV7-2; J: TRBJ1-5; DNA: TGTGCCAGCAGCCTAAGGACGGGCTTCGTGAATCAGCCCCAGCATTTT; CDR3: CASSLRTGFVNQPQHF
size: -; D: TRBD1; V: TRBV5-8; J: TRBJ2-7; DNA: TGTGCCAGCAGAGCCAGGGGGAGCCGGTACGAGCAGTACTTC; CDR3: CASRARGSRYEQYF
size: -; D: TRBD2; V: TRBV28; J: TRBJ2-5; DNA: TGTGCCAGCAGACCATCCCTAGGGGTAGCGGGGGCAACAGGCGAGACCCAGTACTTC; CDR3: CASRPSLGVAGATGETQYF
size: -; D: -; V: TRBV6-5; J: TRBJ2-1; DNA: TGTGCCAGCAGTTCTAGCAATGAGCAGTTCTTC; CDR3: CASSSSNEQFF
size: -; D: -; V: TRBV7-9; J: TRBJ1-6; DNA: TGTGCCAGCAGTCCCTCGTTTTTTGATTCGCCCCTCCACTTT; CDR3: CASSPSFFDSPLHF
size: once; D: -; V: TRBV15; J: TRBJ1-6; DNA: TGTGCCACCAGCAGAGCTTTAGGACAGTATTATTCACCCCTCCACTTT; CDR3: CATSRALGQYYSPLHF
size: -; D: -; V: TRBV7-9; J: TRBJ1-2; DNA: TGTGCCAGCAGCTTAGGAAGGTTGGAGGGCCATGGCTACACCTTC; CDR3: CASSLGRLEGHGYTF
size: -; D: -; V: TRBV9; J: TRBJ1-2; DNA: TGTGCCAGCAGCGTAGGACCCAACTATGGCTACACCTTC; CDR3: CASSVGPNYGYTF
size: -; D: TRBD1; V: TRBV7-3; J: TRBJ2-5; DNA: TGTGCCAGCAGCGCATCGGCCGGGACAGGGTGGCCAGAGACCCAGTACTTC; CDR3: CASSASAGTGWPETQYF
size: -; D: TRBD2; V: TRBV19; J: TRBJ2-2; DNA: TGTGCCACCGCCGGACTAGCGGGGAACACCGGGGAGCTGTTTTTT; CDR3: CATAGLAGNTGELFF
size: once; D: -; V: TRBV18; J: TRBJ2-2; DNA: TGTGCCAGCTCACCACAGGGTTTTAACACCGGGGAGCTGTTTTTT; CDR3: CASSPQGFNTGELFF
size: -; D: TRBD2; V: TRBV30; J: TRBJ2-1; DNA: TGTGCCTTCTTTCTAGCGGGAGGGCCTGGTGCCTACAATGAGCAGTTCTTC; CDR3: CAFFLAGGPGAYNEQFF
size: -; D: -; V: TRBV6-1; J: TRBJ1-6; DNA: TGTGCCAGCAGAGGGGGGGCCTCAAATTCACCCCTCCACTTT; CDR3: CASRGGASNSPLHF
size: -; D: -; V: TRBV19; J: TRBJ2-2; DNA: TGTGCCAGTAGTATGCCCCCAGGCACACTGGACACCGGGGAGCTGTTTTTT; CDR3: CASSMPPGTLDTGELFF
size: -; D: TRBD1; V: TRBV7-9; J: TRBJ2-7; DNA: TGTGCCAGCAGCTTTCAGACAGGGCATGGCGAGCAGTACTTC; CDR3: CASSFQTGHGEQYF
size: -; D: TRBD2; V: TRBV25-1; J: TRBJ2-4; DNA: TGTGCCAGCAGTGATTATCGGACTAGCGGGGTGAACATTCAGTACTTC; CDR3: CASSDYRTSGVNIQYF
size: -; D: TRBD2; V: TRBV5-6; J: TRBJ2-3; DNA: TGTGCCAGCACTACACTAGCGGGGGGCCCAGATACGCAGTATTTT; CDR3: CASTTLAGGPDTQYF
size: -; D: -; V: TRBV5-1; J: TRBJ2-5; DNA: TGCGCCAGCAGCTTGGACAGGGCAGAGACCCAGTACTTC; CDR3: CASSLDRAETQYF
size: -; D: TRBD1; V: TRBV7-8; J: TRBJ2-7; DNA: TGTGCCAGCAGCTTAGGGGACAGGCGCCAGTGGGAGCAGTACTTC; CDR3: CASSLGDRRQWEQYF
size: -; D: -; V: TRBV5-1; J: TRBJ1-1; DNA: TGCGCCAGCAGCTTGGTGGGTAGCTCCAACACTGAAGCTTTCTTT; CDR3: CASSLVGSSNTEAFF
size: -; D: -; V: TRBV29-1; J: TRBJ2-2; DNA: TGCAGCGTTGAAGGTGTAAAGGGTAACACCGGGGAGCTGTTTTTT; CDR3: CSVEGVKGNTGELFF
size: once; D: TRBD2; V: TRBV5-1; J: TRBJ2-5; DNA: TGCGCCAGCAGCTTGGCCGGGGGGCAAGAGACCCAGTACTTC; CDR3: CASSLAGGQETQYF
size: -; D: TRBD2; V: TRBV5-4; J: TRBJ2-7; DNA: TGTGCCAGCAGCCCCAGCGGGAGAGCCTACGAGCAGTACTTC; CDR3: CASSPSGRAYEQYF
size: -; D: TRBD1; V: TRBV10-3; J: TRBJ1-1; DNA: TGTGCCATCAGTGAAGAGGACAGGGCCACTGAAGCTTTCTTT; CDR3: CAISEEDRATEAFF
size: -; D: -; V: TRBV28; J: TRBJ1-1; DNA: TGTGCCAGCAGTTCGACGGGACAGAACACTGAAGCTTTCTTT; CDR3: CASSSTGQNTEAFF
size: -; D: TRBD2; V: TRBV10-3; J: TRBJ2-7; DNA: TGTGCCATCAGTGAGGGACTAGCGGGGAGAAGCTCCTACGAGCAGTACTTC; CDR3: CAISEGLAGRSSYEQYF
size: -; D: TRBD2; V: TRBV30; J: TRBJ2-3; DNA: TGTGCCTGGGCGGGACTAGCGGGGGGCCACACAGATACGCAGTATTTT; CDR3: CAWAGLAGGHTDTQYF
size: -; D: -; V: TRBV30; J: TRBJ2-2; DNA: TGTGCCGGGGGGTGGGCCGGGGAGCTGTTTTTT; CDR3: CAGGWAGELFF
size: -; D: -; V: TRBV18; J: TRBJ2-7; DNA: TGTGCCAGCTCACCACCGGCAGGGCACGAGCAGTACTTC; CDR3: CASSPPAGHEQYF
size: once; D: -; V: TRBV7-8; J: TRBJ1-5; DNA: TGTGCCAGCAGCTTAGAGGGACATAGAAATCAGCCCCAGCATTTT; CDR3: CASSLEGHRNQPQHF
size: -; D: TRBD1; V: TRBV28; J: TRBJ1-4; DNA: TGTGCCACCCGACAGGGAGGAACTAATGAAAAACTGTTTTTT; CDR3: CATRQGGTNEKLFF
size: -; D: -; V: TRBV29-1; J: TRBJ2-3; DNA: TGCAGTGTAAGGTGGGACGGAGGCACAGATACGCAGTATTTT; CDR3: CSVRWDGGTDTQYF
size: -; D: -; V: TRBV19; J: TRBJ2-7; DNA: TGTGCCAGTAGTATCGGTTGGCAGGGTCAATACGAGCAGTACTTC; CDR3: CASSIGWQGQYEQYF
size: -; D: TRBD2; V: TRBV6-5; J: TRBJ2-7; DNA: TGTGCCAGCAGTCTCTATGGGGGACTATACGAGCAGTACTTC; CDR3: CASSLYGGLYEQYF
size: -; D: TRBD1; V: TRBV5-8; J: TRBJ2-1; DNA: TGTGCCAGCAGCTTGGGGGATTGGACAGGGGACCACAATGAGCAGTTCTTC; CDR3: CASSLGDWTGDHNEQFF